This T cell receptor (beta chain) is drawn from a study of T cell changes during pregnancy in multiple sclerosis. The CDR3 is 17 amino acids. V lost 4 bases to trimming and J lost 4 bases, with 22 bases between them. Germline V CDR1 and CDR2: SGHTA, FQGNSA. Data came from immunoSEQ multiplex PCR; TCRdb stores just in-frame clones and leaves some out. The table lists 65,000 to 85,000 clones, 94% of them singletons. Sample: peripheral blood, taken in the second trimester of pregnancy. This chain uses TRBV7-2 with TRBJ2-5; D possibly corresponds to TRBD1 (6 bases). This receptor was taken from a female donor in good health, enrolled as a control in a pregnancy study. The CDR3 region has the DNA TGTGCCAGCAGCTCCGGTTTATTTGGCTTAGGGGGAGAGACCCAGTACTTC. It translates to CASSSGLFGLGGETQYF. Looking up the rest from reference TRBV7-2 and TRBJ2-5 gives the full variable domain: GAGVSQSPSNKVTEKGKDVELRCDPISGHTALYWYRQSLGQGLEFLIYFQGNSAPDKSGLPSDRFSAERTGGSVSTLTIQRTQQEDSAVYLCASSSGLFGLGGETQYFGPGTRLLVL.